A selection of T cell receptor beta chains follows, all from one sample in a study of breast tumors, draining lymph nodes, adjacent tissues. TCRdb processed the multiplex PCR reads anew with MiXCR; each CDR3 protein has one entry. The data show approximately 230,000 distinct CDR3 sequences, 34% seen once. The sample comprised axillary lymph node tissue. Source of these receptors: a female donor with breast cancer. Some clones in this sample may be carry-over from other donors' samples. The CDR3 runs from the conserved cysteine through the conserved F or W. The order of the fields is V gene, clone size, J gene, D gene, CDR3 protein, CDR3 DNA. The D gene is left open where the match is weak. Clone size appears in some rows only: once, few, many, or a class for an expanded clone.

v_call: TRBV29-1; clone_size: once; j_call: TRBJ2-7; d_call: -; cdr3_aa: CSVIGIHGGSYEQYF; cdr3_nt: TGCAGCGTTATTGGCATCCACGGAGGATCCTACGAGCAGTACTTC
v_call: TRBV7-3; clone_size: -; j_call: TRBJ1-6; d_call: TRBD1; cdr3_aa: CASSSDRGGSPLHF; cdr3_nt: TGTGCCAGCAGCTCGGACAGGGGGGGATCACCCCTCCACTTT
v_call: TRBV4-1; clone_size: many; j_call: TRBJ1-3; d_call: -; cdr3_aa: CASSQGLGPGNTIYF; cdr3_nt: TGCGCCAGCAGCCAAGGGCTCGGTCCTGGAAACACCATATATTTT
v_call: TRBV6-4; clone_size: many; j_call: TRBJ2-2; d_call: -; cdr3_aa: CASSESLTGELFF; cdr3_nt: TGTGCCAGCAGTGAGTCTCTCACCGGGGAGCTGTTTTTT
v_call: TRBV19; clone_size: many; j_call: TRBJ2-1; d_call: TRBD2; cdr3_aa: CASTGLAGGSSISEQFF; cdr3_nt: TGTGCCAGTACTGGACTAGCGGGAGGCAGCTCAATCAGTGAGCAGTTCTTC
v_call: TRBV19; clone_size: -; j_call: TRBJ1-1; d_call: -; cdr3_aa: CATRAPTAMSTEAFF; cdr3_nt: TGTGCCACCCGAGCCCCGACGGCTATGAGCACTGAAGCTTTCTTT
v_call: TRBV24-1; clone_size: many; j_call: TRBJ1-5; d_call: -; cdr3_aa: CATSDLLEYSNQPQHF; cdr3_nt: TGTGCCACCAGTGATTTATTAGAATATAGCAATCAGCCCCAGCATTTT
v_call: TRBV29-1; clone_size: many; j_call: TRBJ2-7; d_call: TRBD1; cdr3_aa: CSVEYRGLGHEQYF; cdr3_nt: TGCAGCGTTGAGTACAGGGGATTAGGTCACGAGCAGTACTTC
v_call: TRBV12-3/TRBV12-4; clone_size: -; j_call: TRBJ2-2; d_call: -; cdr3_aa: CASRPRVSGELFF; cdr3_nt: TGTGCCAGCAGGCCCAGGGTATCCGGGGAGCTGTTTTTT
v_call: TRBV9; clone_size: many; j_call: TRBJ2-2; d_call: TRBD2; cdr3_aa: CASSAWGGRVTGELFF; cdr3_nt: TGTGCCAGCAGCGCGTGGGGGGGGAGAGTCACCGGGGAGCTGTTTTTT
v_call: TRBV10-2; clone_size: -; j_call: TRBJ2-1; d_call: TRBD2; cdr3_aa: CASTLLAGRYNEQFF; cdr3_nt: TGCGCCAGCACCTTACTAGCGGGGAGATACAATGAGCAGTTCTTC
v_call: TRBV5-4; clone_size: many; j_call: TRBJ1-6; d_call: TRBD1; cdr3_aa: CASSNRDRGSPLHF; cdr3_nt: TGTGCCAGCAGCAACCGGGACAGGGGTTCACCCCTCCACTTT
v_call: TRBV4-1; clone_size: many; j_call: TRBJ2-1; d_call: -; cdr3_aa: CASSQYSASEQFF; cdr3_nt: TGCGCCAGCAGCCAGTATTCGGCCTCCGAGCAGTTCTTC
v_call: TRBV19; clone_size: many; j_call: TRBJ1-5; d_call: TRBD1; cdr3_aa: CASSILRGVRQPQHF; cdr3_nt: TGTGCCAGTAGTATTCTCAGGGGGGTTCGGCAGCCCCAGCATTTT
v_call: TRBV2; clone_size: many; j_call: TRBJ2-1; d_call: TRBD1; cdr3_aa: CASRRDRGNEQFF; cdr3_nt: TGTGCCAGCAGGCGGGACAGGGGCAATGAGCAGTTCTTC
v_call: TRBV4-3; clone_size: many; j_call: TRBJ2-1; d_call: TRBD2; cdr3_aa: CASSQDSGTRLHEQFF; cdr3_nt: TGCGCCAGCAGCCAAGACTCCGGGACTAGATTGCATGAGCAGTTCTTC
v_call: TRBV7-2; clone_size: -; j_call: TRBJ2-6; d_call: -; cdr3_aa: CASSFYICSAPPSSGANVLTF; cdr3_nt: -
v_call: TRBV7-2; clone_size: -; j_call: TRBJ1-2; d_call: TRBD1; cdr3_aa: CASSLVGGGTGGADGYTF; cdr3_nt: TGTGCCAGCAGCTTAGTAGGGGGAGGGACAGGGGGCGCGGATGGCTACACCTTC
v_call: TRBV7-9; clone_size: many; j_call: TRBJ1-2; d_call: -; cdr3_aa: CASSLSVGNYGYTF; cdr3_nt: TGTGCCAGCAGCCTCTCGGTCGGCAACTATGGCTACACCTTC
v_call: TRBV5-1; clone_size: -; j_call: TRBJ1-2; d_call: TRBD1; cdr3_aa: CASSLGDRGQNGYTF; cdr3_nt: TGCGCCAGCAGCTTGGGGGACAGGGGACAAAATGGCTACACCTTC
v_call: TRBV14; clone_size: many; j_call: TRBJ2-1; d_call: -; cdr3_aa: CASSHRPTGIPYNEQFF; cdr3_nt: TGTGCCAGCAGCCACCGCCCCACAGGGATCCCCTACAATGAGCAGTTCTTC
v_call: TRBV7-8; clone_size: many; j_call: TRBJ1-4; d_call: -; cdr3_aa: CASSSTEVQEKLFF; cdr3_nt: TGTGCCAGCAGTTCTACGGAGGTTCAAGAAAAACTGTTTTTT
v_call: TRBV3-1; clone_size: many; j_call: TRBJ2-3; d_call: -; cdr3_aa: CASSQELGGNRDTQYF; cdr3_nt: TGTGCCAGCAGCCAAGAATTAGGGGGGAATCGAGATACGCAGTATTTT
v_call: TRBV12-3/TRBV12-4; clone_size: many; j_call: TRBJ1-6; d_call: -; cdr3_aa: CASSLKGIKSPLHF; cdr3_nt: TGTGCCAGCAGTCTAAAGGGGATCAAGTCACCCCTCCACTTT
v_call: TRBV12-3/TRBV12-4; clone_size: -; j_call: TRBJ2-6; d_call: TRBD2; cdr3_aa: CASRKSGRIGANVLTF; cdr3_nt: TGTGCCAGCAGGAAGAGCGGGAGAATAGGGGCCAACGTCCTGACTTTC
v_call: TRBV5-1; clone_size: many; j_call: TRBJ2-7; d_call: -; cdr3_aa: CASAQIPRDEQYF; cdr3_nt: TGCGCCAGCGCCCAAATCCCACGGGACGAGCAGTACTTC
v_call: TRBV14; clone_size: many; j_call: TRBJ2-5; d_call: -; cdr3_aa: CASSRGAGQRTQSF; cdr3_nt: TGTGCCAGCAGTAGGGGGGCCGGACAGCGGACCCAGTCCTTC
v_call: TRBV7-2; clone_size: many; j_call: TRBJ2-6; d_call: TRBD1; cdr3_aa: CASSTHPGTASNVLTF; cdr3_nt: TGTGCCAGCAGCACCCACCCCGGGACAGCATCCAACGTCCTGACTTTC
v_call: TRBV19; clone_size: many; j_call: TRBJ2-5; d_call: TRBD1; cdr3_aa: CASSPGTGAWETQYF; cdr3_nt: TGTGCCAGTAGTCCAGGGACAGGCGCATGGGAGACCCAGTACTTC
v_call: TRBV12-3/TRBV12-4; clone_size: many; j_call: TRBJ1-5; d_call: TRBD1; cdr3_aa: CASRVGTGYQPQHF; cdr3_nt: TGTGCCAGCAGAGTAGGGACAGGGTATCAGCCCCAGCATTTT
v_call: TRBV28; clone_size: -; j_call: TRBJ1-5; d_call: -; cdr3_aa: CASSLNFGGRSNQPQHF; cdr3_nt: TGTGCCAGCAGCCTAAATTTTGGGGGTCGTAGCAATCAGCCCCAGCATTTT
v_call: TRBV19; clone_size: -; j_call: TRBJ2-6; d_call: TRBD1; cdr3_aa: CASSWDRGSYSGANVLTF; cdr3_nt: TGTGCCAGTAGCTGGGACAGGGGGAGCTACTCTGGGGCCAACGTCCTGACTTTC
v_call: TRBV7-2; clone_size: -; j_call: TRBJ2-5; d_call: TRBD2; cdr3_aa: CAIQAGTRGQETQYF; cdr3_nt: TGTGCCATCCAGGCCGGGACTAGGGGCCAAGAGACCCAGTACTTC
v_call: TRBV10-3; clone_size: many; j_call: TRBJ1-3; d_call: TRBD1; cdr3_aa: CAINPGQLISGNTIYF; cdr3_nt: TGTGCCATCAACCCGGGACAGCTTATCTCTGGAAACACCATATATTTT
v_call: TRBV19; clone_size: many; j_call: TRBJ1-5; d_call: TRBD1; cdr3_aa: CASSVHRGGQPQHF; cdr3_nt: TGTGCCAGTAGTGTTCACAGGGGGGGTCAGCCCCAGCATTTT
v_call: TRBV9; clone_size: many; j_call: TRBJ1-3; d_call: TRBD1; cdr3_aa: CASSVGRTGAGNTIYF; cdr3_nt: TGTGCCAGCAGCGTAGGAAGGACAGGGGCTGGAAACACCATATATTTT
v_call: TRBV7-9; clone_size: -; j_call: TRBJ1-1; d_call: -; cdr3_aa: CASSYHPAGLNTEAFF; cdr3_nt: TGTGCCAGCAGCTACCATCCCGCGGGGCTGAACACTGAAGCTTTCTTT
v_call: TRBV7-6; clone_size: many; j_call: TRBJ2-3; d_call: TRBD2; cdr3_aa: CASSLARAGGLADTQYF; cdr3_nt: TGTGCCAGCAGCTTAGCGCGAGCGGGGGGGCTGGCAGATACGCAGTATTTT
v_call: TRBV5-1; clone_size: -; j_call: TRBJ2-6; d_call: -; cdr3_aa: CASSQDWGSGASVLTF; cdr3_nt: TGCGCCAGCAGCCAAGATTGGGGATCTGGCGCCAGCGTCCTGACTTTC
v_call: TRBV28; clone_size: -; j_call: TRBJ2-6; d_call: TRBD1; cdr3_aa: CASSKAGTGASGANVLTF; cdr3_nt: TGTGCCAGCTCAAAAGCCGGGACAGGAGCCTCTGGGGCCAACGTCCTGACTTTC
v_call: TRBV4-2; clone_size: many; j_call: TRBJ2-3; d_call: TRBD2; cdr3_aa: CASMRGSTDTQYF; cdr3_nt: TGTGCCAGCATGCGGGGGAGCACAGATACGCAGTATTTT
v_call: TRBV28; clone_size: few; j_call: TRBJ2-7; d_call: TRBD1; cdr3_aa: CASSLGQVVHEQYF; cdr3_nt: TGTGCCAGCAGTTTGGGACAGGTTGTCCACGAGCAGTACTTC
v_call: TRBV9; clone_size: many; j_call: TRBJ1-5; d_call: TRBD1; cdr3_aa: CASNAGQINQPQHF; cdr3_nt: TGTGCCAGCAATGCGGGACAGATCAATCAGCCCCAGCATTTT
v_call: TRBV20-1; clone_size: -; j_call: TRBJ2-1; d_call: TRBD2; cdr3_aa: CSASGLAGELFF; cdr3_nt: TGCAGTGCTTCCGGACTAGCGGGAGAATTGTTCTTC
v_call: TRBV28; clone_size: -; j_call: TRBJ1-6; d_call: -; cdr3_aa: CASSLFQGGWLPLHF; cdr3_nt: TGTGCCAGCAGTTTATTTCAGGGAGGATGGTTGCCCCTCCACTTT
v_call: TRBV7-9; clone_size: many; j_call: TRBJ1-6; d_call: -; cdr3_aa: CASSPRAGYNSPLHF; cdr3_nt: TGTGCCAGCAGCCCTCGAGCCGGATATAATTCACCCCTCCACTTT
v_call: TRBV15; clone_size: -; j_call: TRBJ1-6; d_call: TRBD1; cdr3_aa: CATTESGDRGNSPLHF; cdr3_nt: TGTGCCACCACCGAATCCGGGGACAGGGGCAATTCACCCCTCCACTTT
v_call: TRBV10-3; clone_size: many; j_call: TRBJ1-2; d_call: -; cdr3_aa: CAANRWVGSLGYTF; cdr3_nt: TGTGCCGCAAACCGGTGGGTAGGCTCACTTGGCTACACCTTC
v_call: TRBV30; clone_size: few; j_call: TRBJ2-3; d_call: TRBD2; cdr3_aa: CAWSVGLADTDTQYF; cdr3_nt: TGTGCCTGGAGTGTAGGACTAGCGGACACAGATACGCAGTATTTT
v_call: TRBV15; clone_size: few; j_call: TRBJ1-2; d_call: TRBD1; cdr3_aa: CATSSEGTEPRYTF; cdr3_nt: TGTGCCACCAGCAGTGAAGGGACAGAGCCGCGCTACACCTTC
v_call: TRBV5-8; clone_size: few; j_call: TRBJ1-2; d_call: -; cdr3_aa: CASSLIGQDYGYTF; cdr3_nt: TGTGCCAGCAGCTTGATAGGTCAGGACTATGGCTACACCTTC
v_call: TRBV5-1; clone_size: -; j_call: TRBJ2-3; d_call: TRBD2; cdr3_aa: CASSSRLAGVQYF; cdr3_nt: TGTGCCAGCAGCTCACGACTAGCGGGAGTACAGTATTTT
v_call: TRBV7-3; clone_size: -; j_call: TRBJ1-1; d_call: TRBD1; cdr3_aa: CASSSRDSNTEAFF; cdr3_nt: TGTGCCAGCAGTTCCCGGGACAGCAACACTGAAGCTTTCTTT
v_call: TRBV19; clone_size: -; j_call: TRBJ1-4; d_call: TRBD1; cdr3_aa: CASSPQGAEKLFF; cdr3_nt: TGTGCCAGTAGTCCCCAGGGGGCAGAAAAACTGTTTTTT
v_call: TRBV6-1; clone_size: -; j_call: TRBJ2-2; d_call: -; cdr3_aa: CASTGNAANTGELFF; cdr3_nt: TGTGCCAGCACGGGAAATGCCGCGAACACCGGGGAGCTGTTTTTT
v_call: TRBV10-2; clone_size: many; j_call: TRBJ2-2; d_call: TRBD1; cdr3_aa: CASRAGTVNTGELFF; cdr3_nt: TGCGCCAGCAGAGCCGGGACAGTAAACACCGGGGAGCTGTTTTTT
v_call: TRBV6-6; clone_size: few; j_call: TRBJ1-5; d_call: TRBD1; cdr3_aa: CATIDRGVDQPQHF; cdr3_nt: TGTGCCACTATCGACAGGGGGGTCGATCAGCCCCAGCATTTT
v_call: TRBV20-1; clone_size: many; j_call: TRBJ1-5; d_call: -; cdr3_aa: CSARDLAAGGNNQPQHF; cdr3_nt: TGCAGTGCTAGAGATTTGGCCGCCGGGGGAAACAATCAGCCCCAGCATTTT
v_call: TRBV6-1; clone_size: few; j_call: TRBJ2-3; d_call: -; cdr3_aa: CASSEVGGDTQYF; cdr3_nt: TGTGCCAGCAGTGAAGTCGGAGGAGATACGCAGTATTTT
v_call: TRBV6-6; clone_size: many; j_call: TRBJ1-6; d_call: TRBD1; cdr3_aa: CASSRDRRSYNSPLHF; cdr3_nt: TGTGCCAGCAGCCGGGACAGGCGGTCCTATAATTCACCCCTCCACTTT